This TCR beta chain originates from a study of a mutant IDH1 vaccine in newly diagnosed glioma (dated by TCRdb to the early 2020s). Notes on the research overall: Across visits V03 through V10, patients got a total of eight vaccinations, given in weeks 1, 3, 5, 7, 11, 15, 19 and 23. Vaccination was initiated 4-6 weeks after radiotherapy alone, or concurrently with temozolomide cycles in the chemotherapy-containing groups. For exploratory analyses, longitudinal TCRB deep sequencing was carried out in roughly 25 treated patients wherever samples were available. Prior to enrollment, standard therapy consisting of radiotherapy alone, temozolomide alone, or radiochemotherapy with temozolomide had been administered to patients, with the combination being received by most patients. Of the roughly 31 treated patients, around 60% were male and approximately 38% were female, and the mean age was 40.4 years. Peripheral blood was collected at six visits: V03 (baseline), V05, V07, V10, V12 and V13. General conclusions and limits of the study: Pseudoprogression appeared unrelated to alterations in the top peripheral T cell clonotypes detected by TCRB sequencing. The authors noted that analyses of patient blood samples could not be reproduced because of sample limitations. Immune responses induced by the vaccine were seen in more than 85% of patients across multiple MHC alleles. Availability determined which PBMC samples were chosen for TCRB deep sequencing.

Libraries were prepared through the immunoSEQ multiplex PCR assay. The hsTCRB Kit was used according to the manufacturer's protocol to amplify rearranged TCR beta chain sequences. An Illumina MiSeq was used to sequence the TCRB libraries. Processing in the source paper ran as follows. The proprietary platform of the kit vendor was used for demultiplexing, trimming and gene mapping. What TCRdb holds here is the immuneACCESS table cut down to in-frame rearrangements. Part of the clones is not present; checked against another copy, under half of the missing clones reflect an unresolved V gene, and the others are unexplained. That table supplies the V and J calls and clone size; D and trimming were determined from the DNA. The sample has around 36,000 clones on record, roughly 92% of them singletons. The ten most abundant clones make up roughly 2.6% of the sample. Points on this clone: Its antigen has not been determined. The sample holds no much larger clone one base away, and base qualities are not on file.

The time point label for this specimen denotes: week 5, during vaccination. Every vaccine dose consisted of 300 ug of a 20-mer mutant IDH1 peptide in Montanide, administered subcutaneously together with topical imiquimod. Donors had newly diagnosed WHO grade 3 or 4 IDH1-mutant astrocytomas with loss of nuclear ATRX. The samples were drawn from NOA16, a multicentre, single-arm, open-label phase I trial in Germany that tested a mutant IDH1 peptide vaccine in humans for the first time. Genomic DNA for TCRB sequencing was extracted from EDTA blood using the DNeasy Blood and Tissue Kit. Specimen: PBMCs, collected from a glioma patient whose treatment included an IDH1 peptide vaccine. The TCR originated in a man aged 50-60 years with glioma.

The CDR3 loop reads CASSFRGVGTDTQYF. Read as DNA, the sequence is TGTGCCAGCAGCTTTAGGGGGGTCGGCACAGATACGCAGTATTTT. The receptor chain draws on TRBV28 and TRBJ2-3; the D gene assignment is perhaps TRBD1 or TRBD2, with each matching 6 bases. CDR1 MDHEN and CDR2 SYDVKM are derived from the germline V gene. The CDR3 has 15 amino acids, counting the end cysteine and phenylalanine. The CDR3 DNA has 45 bases and is translated from base 1. The junction carries 14 bases between V and J, which are trimmed by 6 bases and 1 base respectively.